Below are 13 T cell receptor beta chains sequenced from a single sample in a study of OX40 agonist ivuxolimab in advanced cancers. Generated by immunoSEQ multiplex PCR, the TCRdb table keeps only in-frame clones and is missing some. The table lists approximately 17,000 clones, around 84% of them singletons. The specimen was CD4+ or CD8+ T cells sorted from blood, collected in a trial of the OX40 agonist ivuxolimab. The receptors were sampled from an adult with an advanced solid tumor such as melanoma, head and neck, liver or kidney cancer.

The V call is TRBV25-1, the J call TRBJ2-2; D gene ambiguous. This CDR3 is built from 16 residues. Per the germline V gene, CDR1 is MGHDK and CDR2 is SYGVNS. V lost 6 bases and J 4 bases, leaving 18 bases between the germline ends. The CDR3 region has the DNA TGTGCCAGCAGCCTATCGGGCCGGTGGGGCACCGGGGAGCTGTTTTTT. Protein: CASSLSGRWGTGELFF.

The rearrangement joins TRBV5-1 to TRBJ2-4; D may be TRBD1 (5 bases). The CDR3 runs 15 residues. Deletions cut 1 base from V and 2 bases from J, with 10 bases between. Germline CDR1 is SGHRS and CDR2 is YFSETQ. The CDR3 spells CASSLNMGPKNIQYF. CDR3 nucleotide sequence: TGCGCCAGCAGCTTGAATATGGGGCCCAAAAACATTCAGTACTTC.

The rearrangement uses TRBV2 and TRBJ1-3, with TRBD1 identical over 8 bases. Germline-derived CDR1 and CDR2 are SNHLY and FYNNEI. CDR3 length equals 18 residues. V was pared by 4 bases and J by 2 bases, with 13 bases of the junction left unmatched. The CDR3, as DNA: TGTGCCAGCAGTGGGCCCCTGCAGGGGGCTGGAGCTGGAAACACCATATATTTT. Translated, it gives CASSGPLQGAGAGNTIYF.

J is TRBJ2-1 and V is TRBV2; no reliable D call. Looked up from germline, CDR1 is SNHLY and CDR2 is FYNNEI. CDR3 length: 11 amino acids. Trimming removed 7 bases from V and 4 bases from J, with 5 bases in between. The CDR3 here is CASILYNEQFF. The CDR3 nucleotides are TGTGCCAGCATCCTGTACAATGAGCAGTTCTTC.

The gene calls are TRBV13 and TRBJ1-5, with D unresolved. CDR3 size: 14 residues. The V gene lost 0 bases and the J gene lost 7 bases, with 10 bases spanning the gap. CDR1 and CDR2 from the germline V gene are PRHDT and FYEKMQ (reference sequence). The CDR3 DNA is TGTGCCAGCAGCTTAGGTCCGGGCCGGCAGCCCCAGCATTTT. It specifies CASSLGPGRQPQHF.

This chain connects TRBV10-1 to TRBJ2-2; no reliable D call. Trimming removed 6 bases from V and 2 bases from J, with 7 bases in between. Germline CDR1 WNHNN, CDR2 SYGVQD (reference sequence). This CDR3 has 13 amino acids. CDR3: CASSSTNTGELFF. In nucleotides, the CDR3 is TGCGCCAGCAGCTCAACTAACACCGGGGAGCTGTTTTTT.

This clone was counted between two and nine times. The chain couples TRBV7-2 to TRBJ1-2; D remains unclear. Germline V CDR1 and CDR2: SGHTA, FQGNSA. V was pared by 1 base and J by 7 bases, with 7 bases between. The CDR3 is 12 residues long. CDR3 amino acids: CASSLETRGYTF. DNA of the CDR3: TGTGCCAGCAGCTTAGAGACCCGTGGCTACACCTTC.

The rearrangement links TRBV9 to TRBJ2-3; D is uncertain. V lost 0 bases, J lost 1 base, and 12 bases lay in between. CDR1 SGDLS and CDR2 YYNGEE come from the germline V gene. CDR3 size: 16 residues. The DNA for the CDR3 is TGTGCCAGCAGCGTAGAACTGTTTGCGGGCACAGATACGCAGTATTTT. Its translation: CASSVELFAGTDTQYF.

The chain is built from TRBV18 and TRBJ1-1, with 7 bases fitting TRBD1. Germline V gives CDR1 KGHSH, CDR2 LQKENI. With 0 bases clipped from V and 4 bases from J, the junction kept 8 bases outside the gene matches. There are 16 residues in the CDR3. The CDR3 coding sequence is TGTGCCAGCTCACCACCTTCCAAGGACAGGACCACTGAAGCTTTCTTT. This translates into CASSPPSKDRTTEAFF.

The chain uses TRBV30 and TRBJ2-5; TRBD2 matches at 10 bases. The CDR3 is made up of 16 amino acids. Trimming removed 0 bases from V and 5 bases from J; junction bases left unmatched: 9. Germline lookup yields CDR1 GTSNPN and CDR2 SVGIG (reference sequence). This CDR3 is CAWSVPSGSGVETQYF. The CDR3 bases are TGTGCCTGGAGTGTACCTAGCGGGAGCGGAGTGGAGACCCAGTACTTC.

The chain employs TRBV7-2 and TRBJ2-7, with TRBD1 matching over 8 bases. V dropped 6 bases and J dropped 3; count of bases not matched to a gene: 10. The CDR3 loop spans 15 amino acids. From germline, CDR1 is SGHTA and CDR2 FQGNSA. CDR3 protein: CASRPGGQVGYEQYF. The CDR3 coding sequence is TGTGCCAGCAGGCCCGGGGGACAGGTCGGCTACGAGCAGTACTTC.

The chain couples TRBV6-6 to TRBJ1-6, with D unresolved. This CDR3 contains 15 residues. CDR1 and CDR2 from the germline V gene are MNHNY and SVGAGI (reference sequence). Trimming took 5 bases from V and 7 from J, leaving 15 bases between them. CDR3 in amino acids: CASSPSISPNSPLHF. The CDR3, as DNA: TGTGCCAGCAGTCCATCGATCAGCCCCAATTCACCCCTCCACTTT.

This chain uses TRBV20-1 with TRBJ2-1, with D possibly TRBD2 on 6 matching bases. This CDR3 has 11 amino acids. V was cut by 6 bases and J by 7 bases, with 10 bases left in between. CDR1 DFQATT and CDR2 SNEGSKA come from the germline V gene (reference sequence). This CDR3 is CSAPRGNEQFF. CDR3 sequence (DNA): TGCAGTGCCCCTCGGGGGAATGAGCAGTTCTTC.